The sample holds one count of the clone carrying this TCR beta chain. Its specificity is unknown. Data came from immunoSEQ multiplex PCR; TCRdb stores just in-frame clones and leaves some out. The sample lists about 110,000 clones, around 65% occurring once. This sample was taken from a study of shared clonotypes between healthy human individuals. Turning to the study itself: Three plates were used per donor for CD4 naive, three for CD4 memory, two for CD8 naive and one for CD8 memory.

This CDR3 contains 14 residues. Trimming at V came to 2 bases and at J to 5 bases, leaving 3 bases not matched to a gene. In germline, CDR1 is MNHEY, CDR2 SMNVEV (reference sequence). Findings and limits, study-wide: In several donors, around 5% of naive CD4 clonotypes appeared in common.

The V gene is TRBV27, the J gene TRBJ2-3; 8 bases line up with TRBD1. The sequence came from a woman aged 30 to 39 in good health. Sequencing was done on a sample of memory CD8+ T cells sorted from blood. As to subset: CD45RO+ cells pooled with CCR7-negative TemRA cells. The DNA of the CDR3 is TGTGCCAGCAGTTTACAGGGGGCTCAAGATACGCAGTATTTT. Amino acids: CASSLQGAQDTQYF.